This paragraph reports one T cell receptor (beta chain). Only a few counts were recorded for this clone. Its cognate antigen has yet to be identified. No much larger clonotype is one base removed from it; base qualities were not supplied. A FACSAria II was used to sort memory CD4+ T cells, defined as single viable CD3+CD4+CD8-CD45RO+ cells. CMV serostatus was assessed using a Roche Elecsys assay, by which serum IgG against CMV pp150, pp28, p38 and p52 was detected. After thawing, total CD4+ T cells were enriched by positive selection with CD4 magnetic microbeads. The samples came from a different study that was designed specifically to examine the CD4+ T cell memory repertoire. Peripheral blood mononuclear cells were isolated and cryopreserved according to standard operating procedures, and serum was kept at -80 degrees C. CD3-PerCP (BW264/56), CD4-APC (RPA-T4), CD45RO-PE (UCHT1) and CD8-Pacific Orange (3B5) antibodies were used for staining, and non-viable cells were excluded with Sytox blue.

A distance of 9 bases separates the germline ends of V and J, which lose 2 bases and 8 bases respectively. Including cysteine and phenylalanine, the CDR3 has 11 amino acids. Of the read, only the CDR3 DNA is kept; its 33 bases are in frame from base 1. CDR1 is given as GTSNPN and CDR2 as SVGIG, both from the germline V gene (reference sequence). The sample originates from a study of memory CD4+ T cells and cytomegalovirus serostatus (dated by TCRdb to between 2018 and 2020). With respect to the entire study: A total of around 35 healthy Belgian adults, of whom 9 were CMV seropositive and roughly 25 were CMV seronegative, were included in the cohort. To replicate a published TCR-based CMV serostatus classifier, the researchers sequenced the CD4+ memory TCRbeta repertoires of a Belgian cohort whose cytomegalovirus serostatus was known. Here is what the overall study found, with its caveats: The results were interpreted as suggesting that the CMV-associated TCR signature is largely present in the CD4+ memory repertoire. Of fewer than 200 previously reported CMV-associated TCRbeta sequences, 55 to 75 appeared in the CD4+ memory repertoires, each in one to five individuals. A median bootstrapped AUC of 0.95 with a 95% CI of 0.76-1.00 was achieved on the Belgian cohort by the original-framework classifier. CMV serostatus prediction reached a median bootstrapped AUC of about 0.94 with the original framework and just over 0.9 with a US-trained random forest. Only CD4+CD45RO+ memory cells were sequenced, in contrast to the original study, in which naive and memory CD4+ and CD8+ populations were covered.

The Quick-DNA Microprep Kit was used to extract genomic DNA from the sorted cells. Amplification of TCRbeta DNA was done with the immunoSEQ hsTCRbeta kit, following the protocol from the manufacturer. An Illumina MiSeq instrument was used to sequence the TCRbeta libraries. The paper's data handling went like this. Removing out-of-frame sequences left 2,204,828 distinct TCRbeta sequences, an average of around 67,000 per individual. Each individual was scored using the number of around 150 previously reported CMV-associated TCRbeta sequences that the individual carried and the total number of productive distinct TCRbeta sequences. A beta-binomial model was reimplemented in Python, and scikit-learn random forests with default parameters were trained on data from the US cohort. Classifier performance on the Belgian cohort was reported as the median AUC with percentile confidence intervals calculated over 10,000 bootstrap iterations. The table comes from immuneACCESS by way of TCRdb, which keeps in-frame sequences with V and J called. Part of the clones is missing from these tables; in studies checked, under half for an unresolved V gene and the rest for unknown reasons. Clone size and V and J calls were adopted from that table, with D and trimming inferred from the DNA. This sample gives about 60,000 clones in total; roughly 84% of them show up just once. Around 0.5% of the sample lies in the top ten.

This clonotype originated in an adult in good health and CMV-seronegative. Some clones in this sample may be carry-over from other donors' samples. The sequencing sample was made of memory CD4+ T cells from blood. Here the chain combines TRBV30 and TRBJ1-2, with an unclear D gene assignment. The CDR3 region reads CAWSLSGGYTF. DNA sequence: TGTGCCTGGAGTCTGTCAGGAGGCTACACCTTC.